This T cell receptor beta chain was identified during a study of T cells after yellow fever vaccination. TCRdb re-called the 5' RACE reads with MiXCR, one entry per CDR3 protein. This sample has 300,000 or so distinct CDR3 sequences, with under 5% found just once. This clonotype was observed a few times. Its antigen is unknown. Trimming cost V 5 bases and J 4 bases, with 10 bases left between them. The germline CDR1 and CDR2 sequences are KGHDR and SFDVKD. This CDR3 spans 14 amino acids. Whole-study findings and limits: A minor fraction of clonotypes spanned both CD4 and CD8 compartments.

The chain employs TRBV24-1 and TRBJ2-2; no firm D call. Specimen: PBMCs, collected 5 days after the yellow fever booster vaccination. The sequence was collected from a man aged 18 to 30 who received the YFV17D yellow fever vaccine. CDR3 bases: TGTGCCACCAGTGGGGAAACAAGCACCGGGGAGCTGTTTTTT. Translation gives CATSGETSTGELFF.